The present entry profiles one T cell receptor beta chain with its context. The sample originates from a study of T cell changes during pregnancy in multiple sclerosis. Assay: immunoSEQ multiplex PCR; the TCRdb copy retains only in-frame clones and omits some. The table lists 90,000 to 95,000 clones, about 93% of them singletons, with 3.5% to 4.5% in the top ten. CDR1 LNHDA and CDR2 SQIVND come from the germline V gene (reference sequence). V lost 6 bases to trimming and J lost 7 bases; unmatched junction nucleotides: 6. This CDR3 spans 13 amino acids. The sample was peripheral blood, taken in the first trimester of pregnancy. This TCR was sampled from a female donor with multiple sclerosis, enrolled in a pregnancy study. V is TRBV19 and J is TRBJ1-5; 7 nucleotides align to TRBD1. The CDR3 here is CASSEGGRQPQHF. For the CDR3, the DNA is TGTGCCAGTAGCGAAGGGGGCCGACAGCCCCAGCATTTT.